These 21 T cell receptor beta chains were sequenced from one sample in a study of cytomegalovirus exposure and HLA in healthy donors (dated by TCRdb to 2016 to 2017). To prepare the library, the immunoSEQ multiplex PCR assay was applied. A mixture of 60 forward primers for TCR Vbeta segments and 13 reverse primers for TCR Jbeta segments was used in the multiplex PCR. The table was pulled from immuneACCESS by TCRdb, which kept in-frame rearrangements only. Such tables lose some clones; where checked, under half of the loss comes from unresolved V genes, and the rest has no known cause. Here the sample has more than 150,000 clones; more than 60% occur a single time. The ten largest clonotypes hold 2.5% to 3.5% of the sample. Sequenced material: PBMCs. These receptors were collected from a woman between 50 and 59 years old in good health and CMV-seropositive.

This sequence joins TRBV7-9 and TRBJ2-1, with TRBD2 matching over 15 bases. The CDR3 is 17 amino acids. The J segment lost 5 bases and the V segment lost 5 bases, leaving 7 bases of the junction unmatched. Per the germline V gene, CDR1 is SEHNR and CDR2 is FQNEAQ (reference sequence). CDR3 residues: CASSRGLAGGQDNEQFF. As DNA, the CDR3 is TGTGCCAGCAGCCGCGGACTAGCGGGAGGGCAAGACAATGAGCAGTTCTTC.

This clone appeared a few times. The rearrangement links TRBV5-1 to TRBJ1-2; TRBD1 matches at 8 bases. Germline trimming cut 3 bases from V and 3 bases from J; bases unmatched to any gene: 7. The CDR3 length is 15 residues. Germline values: CDR1 SGHRS, CDR2 YFSETQ. The CDR3 protein is CASSSGQGGDYGYTF. The CDR3 bases are TGCGCCAGCAGCTCCGGACAGGGTGGAGACTATGGCTACACCTTC.

This chain joins TRBV29-1 and TRBJ1-2; possibly TRBD1 for D (6 bases). CDR1 and CDR2 from the germline V gene are SQVTM and ANQGSEA. The CDR3 is 11 residues long. V shed 4 bases and J shed 5 bases, with 8 bases lying between them. CDR3 in DNA: TGCAGCGTTGGAACAGGGTATGGCTACACCTTC. Protein product: CSVGTGYGYTF.

The chain is built from TRBV5-6 and TRBJ2-1; no reliable D call. The CDR3 spans 14 residues. V was pared by 2 bases and J by 0 bases, with 6 bases between. Germline loops: CDR1 SGHDT, CDR2 YYEEEE. DNA of the CDR3: TGTGCCAGCAGCTTTTCGTACTCCTACAATGAGCAGTTCTTC. Translation: CASSFSYSYNEQFF.

V usage is TRBV11-3 and J usage is TRBJ1-1; D ambiguous. Germline V gene lookup returns CDR1 SGHNT and CDR2 YENEEA. The CDR3 has 13 amino acids. V lost 1 base, J lost 8 bases, and 11 bases lay in between. This chain's CDR3 is CASSLARVLEAFF. The CDR3 nucleotides are TGTGCCAGCAGCTTAGCTCGGGTTTTGGAAGCTTTCTTT.

The chain joins TRBV18 to TRBJ2-1; weak D call: TRBD2 (5 bases). Germline lookup yields CDR1 KGHSH and CDR2 LQKENI. CDR3 length equals 15 residues. Deletions cut 0 bases from V and 4 bases from J, with 10 bases between. The CDR3 sequence is CASSPPSGNYNEQFF. The CDR3 nucleotides are TGTGCCAGCTCACCACCGAGCGGTAATTACAATGAGCAGTTCTTC.

The chain combines TRBV5-4 with TRBJ1-2; 7 bases align to TRBD1. The germline V gene encodes CDR1 SGHNT and CDR2 YYREEE (reference sequence). V was pared by 3 bases and J by 0 bases, with 5 bases of the junction left unmatched. The length of the CDR3 is 15 residues. CDR3 protein: CASSSRTGSNYGYTF. CDR3 sequence (DNA): TGTGCCAGCAGCTCCCGGACAGGTTCTAACTATGGCTACACCTTC.

The rearrangement links TRBV5-1 to TRBJ2-1; 12 bases align to TRBD2. The length of the CDR3 is 17 residues. Germline V gene data show CDR1 as SGHRS and CDR2 as YFSETQ. V trimming: 5 bases; J trimming: 0 bases; junction bases outside the gene matches: 6. CDR3 residues: CASSFGLAGSSYNEQFF. CDR3 bases: TGCGCCAGCAGTTTCGGACTAGCGGGAAGCTCCTACAATGAGCAGTTCTTC.

In its sample, this clone was seen once. The chain carries TRBV5-1 and TRBJ2-1, with 12 bases matching TRBD2. The CDR3 is 16 amino acids. The germline gives CDR1 SGHRS, CDR2 YFSETQ. The V segment lost 3 bases and the J segment 6 bases; nucleotides outside the gene matches: 7. The CDR3 reads CASSSTSGGNFNEQFF. DNA for the CDR3: TGCGCCAGCAGCTCGACTAGCGGGGGAAATTTCAATGAGCAGTTCTTC.

Comments on this clone: No conserved phenylalanine or tryptophan ends this CDR3, so it is likely a read error. V and J are TRBV25-1 and TRBJ1-5; perhaps TRBD1 as D (5 bases). CDR1 is MGHDK, CDR2 SYGVNS, per germline. Trimming shortened V by 7 bases and J by 7 bases, and 14 bases separated the two germline ends. The CDR3 contains 13 residues. The CDR3 DNA sequence: TGTGCCAGCAAAGGAGGGGTTTCGCAGCCCCAGCATTTG. As protein: CASKGGVSQPQHL.

This clone has only a few counts. The chain uses TRBV5-1 and TRBJ2-7; the D gene is possibly TRBD2 (6 bases). Germline CDR1 is SGHRS and CDR2 is YFSETQ. CDR3 length: 13 amino acids. V lost 4 bases, J lost 3 bases, and 11 bases lay in between. Here the CDR3 reads CASSLPGDYEQYF. As DNA, the CDR3 is TGCGCCAGCAGCCTACCGGGGGACTACGAGCAGTACTTC.

The rearrangement uses TRBV6-1 and TRBJ2-3; tentatively, D is TRBD2 (7 bases). This CDR3 is 16 amino acids long. V shed 2 bases and J shed 0 bases, with 12 bases lying between them. CDR1 and CDR2 (germline): MNHNS, SASEGT. In nucleotides, the CDR3 is TGTGCCAGCAGTGAAAGGGGGGGGACTAGCACAGATACGCAGTATTTT. Its translation: CASSERGGTSTDTQYF.

This clone was seen a handful of times. The chain is built from TRBV7-9 and TRBJ1-3; possibly TRBD1 for D (6 bases). Trimming stripped 5 bases from V and 4 bases from J, with 21 bases between. The CDR3 is 17 residues long. Germline assignment: CDR1 SEHNR and CDR2 FQNEAQ (reference sequence). The CDR3 sequence: CASSHESTGLSGNTIYF. DNA of the CDR3: TGTGCCAGCAGCCACGAATCGACAGGACTCTCCGGAAACACCATATATTTT.

The rearrangement uses TRBV29-1 and TRBJ2-6; 10 bases agree with TRBD1. Trimming removed 4 bases from V and 0 bases from J; junction bases left unmatched: 0. Germline values: CDR1 SQVTM, CDR2 ANQGSEA. CDR3 length: 15 residues. The CDR3 here is CSVGQGASGANVLTF. CDR3 in DNA: TGCAGCGTTGGACAGGGGGCCTCTGGGGCCAACGTCCTGACTTTC.

This clone occurred a few times. The CDR3 loop is CASNLRNTIYF. The DNA of the CDR3 is TGTGCCAGCAATCTTCGAAACACCATATATTTT. This chain joins TRBV28 and TRBJ1-3; D gene ambiguous. The germline CDR1 and CDR2 sequences are MDHEN and SYDVKM. V was trimmed by 7 bases and J by 5 bases, leaving 6 bases between them. This CDR3 is 11 amino acids long.

The V call is TRBV18, the J call TRBJ2-5, with TRBD2 identical over 10 bases. Germline CDR1 KGHSH, CDR2 LQKENI. CDR3 size: 16 residues. The trim removed 6 bases at V and 2 bases at J, leaving 9 bases unmatched. In DNA, the CDR3 is TGTGCCAGCTCCAGAATGATAGCGGGGGGTCAAGAGACCCAGTACTTC. This codes for CASSRMIAGGQETQYF.

This chain links TRBV2 with TRBJ1-1; tentatively, D is TRBD1 (6 bases). From germline, CDR1 is SNHLY and CDR2 FYNNEI. V shed 7 bases and J shed 0 bases, with 15 bases lying between them. The CDR3 spans 15 residues. The CDR3 loop is CASTRGGVLNTEAFF. The CDR3 nucleotides are TGTGCCAGCACGAGGGGGGGGGTTTTGAACACTGAAGCTTTCTTT.

The table lists this clone with a count of one. The J gene is TRBJ2-7, the V gene TRBV28, with 10 bases fitting TRBD1. The germline V gene encodes CDR1 MDHEN and CDR2 SYDVKM. Trimming took 4 bases from V and 4 from J; bases not matched to a gene: 7. The CDR3 runs 15 residues. CDR3 sequence reads: CASSSPGQGHYEQYF. The CDR3 DNA is TGTGCCAGCAGTTCCCCGGGACAGGGGCATTACGAGCAGTACTTC.

This clone was recorded once. V is TRBV29-1 and J is TRBJ1-2, with 7 bases that match TRBD1. V lost 4 bases to trimming and J lost 2 bases; unmatched junction nucleotides: 16. Germline assignment: CDR1 SQVTM and CDR2 ANQGSEA. This CDR3 is built from 17 residues. CDR3 DNA sequence: TGCAGCGTTGGGGGACAGCAAGCCCCCGTGAGGAACTATGGCTACACCTTC. It translates to CSVGGQQAPVRNYGYTF.

This chain joins TRBV7-9 and TRBJ1-6; 8 positions match TRBD1. Germline CDR1 and CDR2: SEHNR and FQNEAQ (reference sequence). The CDR3 has 15 residues. Losses at the gene ends were 2 bases for V and 5 bases for J; bases not matched to a gene: 2. The CDR3 is CASSLQGADNSPLHF. The DNA for the CDR3 is TGTGCCAGCAGCTTACAGGGGGCTGATAATTCACCCCTCCACTTT.

The V gene is TRBV6-5, the J gene TRBJ1-5; maybe TRBD1 (5 bases). With 4 bases removed from V and 5 bases from J, the gap between germline ends came to 12 bases. Germline V gene lookup returns CDR1 MNHEY and CDR2 SVGAGI. The CDR3 is 14 amino acids. This chain's CDR3 is CASSSGAGDQPQHF. The CDR3 nucleotides read TGTGCCAGCAGTTCCGGGGCGGGAGATCAGCCCCAGCATTTT.